A selection of T cell receptor beta chains follows, all from one sample in a study of blood T cell repertoires in COVID-19. Sequencing used immunoSEQ multiplex PCR; TCRdb keeps in-frame clones, though not all of them. The sample records roughly 240,000 clones, roughly 85% being singletons. Sequenced sample: PBMCs or T cells enriched from blood (not recorded which). The receptors stem from a woman aged 40 to 50 who had been exposed to COVID-19. CDR3s include the opening cysteine and the closing phenylalanine or tryptophan. A D gene is named only where the DNA matches it firmly. Clone size is given for some rows only: seen once, a few or many times, or a class if the clone is expanded.

d_call: TRBD1; v_call: TRBV7-3; clone_size: few; j_call: TRBJ1-1; cdr3_nt: TGTGCCAGCAGCTTAAGGGGACAGGAAATGAACACTGAAGCTTTCTTT; cdr3_aa: CASSLRGQEMNTEAFF
d_call: TRBD1; v_call: TRBV16; clone_size: .; j_call: TRBJ1-1; cdr3_nt: TGTGCCAGCAGCGAGCGCAGGGGGTTAGACACTGAAGCTTTCTTT; cdr3_aa: CASSERRGLDTEAFF
d_call: .; v_call: TRBV28; clone_size: .; j_call: TRBJ1-2; cdr3_nt: TGTGCCAGCAGTGCACAAGAAACCTATGGCTACACCTTC; cdr3_aa: CASSAQETYGYTF
d_call: .; v_call: TRBV7-2; clone_size: few; j_call: TRBJ1-1; cdr3_nt: TGTGCCAGCAGCTCAGACAGGAACACTGAAGCTTTCTTT; cdr3_aa: CASSSDRNTEAFF
d_call: .; v_call: TRBV7-9; clone_size: once; j_call: TRBJ1-4; cdr3_nt: TGTGCCAGCAGCTTAGGAACGGGAGAAAAACTGTTTTTT; cdr3_aa: CASSLGTGEKLFF
d_call: .; v_call: TRBV6-5; clone_size: .; j_call: TRBJ1-6; cdr3_nt: TGTGCCAGCAGTTACACGTGGACAGATAATTCACCCCTCCACTTT; cdr3_aa: CASSYTWTDNSPLHF
d_call: .; v_call: TRBV24-1; clone_size: .; j_call: TRBJ2-1; cdr3_nt: TGTGCCACCAGCCAGGGGTCGAATAACGACGAGCAGTTCTTC; cdr3_aa: CATSQGSNNDEQFF
d_call: .; v_call: TRBV19; clone_size: .; j_call: TRBJ1-6; cdr3_nt: TGTGCCAGTAGTATTAACCCGACTCGCCCCGGGTCACCCCTCCACTTT; cdr3_aa: CASSINPTRPGSPLHF
d_call: TRBD1; v_call: TRBV7-8; clone_size: .; j_call: TRBJ1-2; cdr3_nt: TGTGCCAGCAGCAAAAGGGGACAGGGGGCAAACTATGGCTACACCTTC; cdr3_aa: CASSKRGQGANYGYTF
d_call: .; v_call: TRBV5-1; clone_size: .; j_call: TRBJ2-3; cdr3_nt: TGCGCCAGCAGCTTGGAGGGGGACCGCACAGATACGCAGTATTTT; cdr3_aa: CASSLEGDRTDTQYF
d_call: .; v_call: TRBV5-6; clone_size: .; j_call: TRBJ1-1; cdr3_nt: TGTGCCAGCAGCTTGTTAGCAGGGTACACTGAAGCTTTCTTT; cdr3_aa: CASSLLAGYTEAFF
d_call: .; v_call: TRBV6-6; clone_size: .; j_call: TRBJ2-1; cdr3_nt: TGTGCCAGCAGAATACAGAACAATGAGCAGTTCTTC; cdr3_aa: CASRIQNNEQFF
d_call: .; v_call: TRBV5-6; clone_size: .; j_call: TRBJ2-7; cdr3_nt: TGTGCCAGCAGCTTGCCAGGGGGGATCTACGAGCAGTACTTC; cdr3_aa: CASSLPGGIYEQYF
d_call: .; v_call: TRBV19; clone_size: .; j_call: TRBJ1-1; cdr3_nt: TGTGCCAGTAGTATCTCCCCAGGCCGAAAGAAGGATGATGCTTTCTTT; cdr3_aa: CASSISPGRKKDDAFF
d_call: .; v_call: TRBV6-1; clone_size: once; j_call: TRBJ1-4; cdr3_nt: TGTGCCAGCAGTGTCGATACCGTAGCAACTAATGAAAAACTGTTTTTT; cdr3_aa: CASSVDTVATNEKLFF
d_call: .; v_call: TRBV5-4; clone_size: many; j_call: TRBJ1-2; cdr3_nt: TGTGCCAGCAGCCGGGGCGGGACCTATGGCTACACCTTC; cdr3_aa: CASSRGGTYGYTF
d_call: .; v_call: TRBV9; clone_size: .; j_call: TRBJ2-1; cdr3_nt: TGTGCCAGCAGCGTAGAGGGGACTGGGCAGTTCTTC; cdr3_aa: CASSVEGTGQFF
d_call: .; v_call: TRBV28; clone_size: once; j_call: TRBJ1-3; cdr3_nt: TGTGCCAGCATCCCCCTCGGGTCTGCCTCTGGAAACACCATATATTTT; cdr3_aa: CASIPLGSASGNTIYF
d_call: .; v_call: TRBV5-1; clone_size: .; j_call: TRBJ1-3; cdr3_nt: TGCGCCAGCAGCTTGGTTCCCTGGCCTGAATCTGGAAACACCATATATTTT; cdr3_aa: CASSLVPWPESGNTIYF
d_call: .; v_call: TRBV4-3; clone_size: .; j_call: TRBJ1-4; cdr3_nt: TGCGCCAGCAGCCAAGATCGAGGGGGAACTAATGAAAAACTGTTTTTT; cdr3_aa: CASSQDRGGTNEKLFF
d_call: .; v_call: TRBV19; clone_size: .; j_call: TRBJ1-4; cdr3_nt: TGTGCCAGTAGGGGGGGGCAACCTAATGAAAAACTGTTTTTT; cdr3_aa: CASRGGQPNEKLFF
d_call: TRBD1; v_call: TRBV5-6; clone_size: .; j_call: TRBJ2-3; cdr3_nt: TGTGCCAGCAGCTCAATAAAGGGACAGGATGGCGCAGATACGCAGTATTTT; cdr3_aa: CASSSIKGQDGADTQYF
d_call: .; v_call: TRBV30; clone_size: few; j_call: TRBJ1-1; cdr3_nt: TGTGCCTGGAGTACCCGGGAAGCTTTCTTT; cdr3_aa: CAWSTREAFF
d_call: .; v_call: TRBV28; clone_size: .; j_call: TRBJ1-3; cdr3_nt: TGTGCCAGCAGTTTCGCCAGGGGAACTGGAAACACCATATATTTT; cdr3_aa: CASSFARGTGNTIYF
d_call: .; v_call: TRBV4-2; clone_size: once; j_call: TRBJ2-3; cdr3_nt: TGTGCCAGCAGCCAAGATCTGGGGGCCACAGATACGCAGTATTTT; cdr3_aa: CASSQDLGATDTQYF
d_call: .; v_call: TRBV24-1; clone_size: .; j_call: TRBJ2-3; cdr3_nt: TGTGCCACCAGTGACGTAGGAGGGGGCATCACAGATACGCAGTATTTT; cdr3_aa: CATSDVGGGITDTQYF
d_call: .; v_call: TRBV4-2; clone_size: .; j_call: TRBJ1-1; cdr3_nt: TGTGCCAGCAGCCGAGGGGGTGAGACACGGGCTGAAGCTTTCTTT; cdr3_aa: CASSRGGETRAEAFF
d_call: TRBD1; v_call: TRBV11-3; clone_size: .; j_call: TRBJ2-3; cdr3_nt: TGTGCCAGCAGCCGCCGGACAGGGAGCACAGATACGCAGTATTTT; cdr3_aa: CASSRRTGSTDTQYF
d_call: .; v_call: TRBV18; clone_size: .; j_call: TRBJ2-5; cdr3_nt: TGTGCCAGCTCACCGATAAGACAGGCCAGCTTCGAGACCCAGTACTTC; cdr3_aa: CASSPIRQASFETQYF
d_call: .; v_call: TRBV5-6; clone_size: .; j_call: TRBJ2-7; cdr3_nt: TGTGCCAGCAGCTTTGCTAGCTTCTACGAGCAGTACTTC; cdr3_aa: CASSFASFYEQYF
d_call: .; v_call: TRBV7-2; clone_size: .; j_call: TRBJ1-5; cdr3_nt: TGTGCCAGCAGCGGGGGACTCGGCAATCAGCCCCAGCATTTT; cdr3_aa: CASSGGLGNQPQHF
d_call: .; v_call: TRBV30; clone_size: few; j_call: TRBJ1-1; cdr3_nt: TGTGCCTGGAGTCTACTCCGTAACACTGAAGCTTTCTTT; cdr3_aa: CAWSLLRNTEAFF
d_call: TRBD1; v_call: TRBV30; clone_size: few; j_call: TRBJ1-1; cdr3_nt: TGTGCCTCTTGGAAAGGGACAGGGAACACTGAAGCTTTCTTT; cdr3_aa: CASWKGTGNTEAFF
d_call: TRBD2; v_call: TRBV5-6; clone_size: .; j_call: TRBJ2-7; cdr3_nt: TGTGCCAGCAGCCCCCGGACTAGCGGTCTACGAAAGCAGTACTTC; cdr3_aa: CASSPRTSGLRKQYF
d_call: TRBD2; v_call: TRBV4-1; clone_size: .; j_call: TRBJ2-6; cdr3_nt: TGCGCCAGCAGCCAAGTCGTCTTACTAGCGGGGGGGCGAGGGGCCAACGTCCTGACTTTC; cdr3_aa: CASSQVVLLAGGRGANVLTF
d_call: TRBD1; v_call: TRBV29-1; clone_size: few; j_call: TRBJ2-7; cdr3_nt: TGCAGCGTGTCAATAGGACAGGGTGTCGAGCAGTACTTC; cdr3_aa: CSVSIGQGVEQYF
d_call: TRBD1; v_call: TRBV7-9; clone_size: .; j_call: TRBJ2-5; cdr3_nt: TGTGCCAGCAGCTTTTACACGGGACAGGGGGGAGAGACCCAGTACTTC; cdr3_aa: CASSFYTGQGGETQYF
d_call: .; v_call: TRBV4-1; clone_size: .; j_call: TRBJ2-6; cdr3_nt: TGCGCCAGCAGGGGAGGTGGGGCCAACGTCCTGACTTTC; cdr3_aa: CASRGGGANVLTF
d_call: .; v_call: TRBV2; clone_size: once; j_call: TRBJ1-4; cdr3_nt: TGTGCCAGCTTGACTTCCCGGACAGCGTTTGAAAAACTGTTTTTT; cdr3_aa: CASLTSRTAFEKLFF
d_call: TRBD1; v_call: TRBV10-3; clone_size: .; j_call: TRBJ2-7; cdr3_nt: TGTGCCATCAGTGAGTCGAGGGGGGACAGGGGGAGTTACGAGCAGTACTTC; cdr3_aa: CAISESRGDRGSYEQYF
d_call: .; v_call: TRBV2; clone_size: .; j_call: TRBJ1-5; cdr3_nt: TGTGCCAGCACTTTATTGGGGGGGCCCAATCAGCCCCAGCATTTT; cdr3_aa: CASTLLGGPNQPQHF
d_call: .; v_call: TRBV3-1/TRBV3-2; clone_size: .; j_call: TRBJ2-1; cdr3_nt: TGTGCCAGCAGCCAACCCTACTATGAGCAGTTCTTC; cdr3_aa: CASSQPYYEQFF
d_call: .; v_call: TRBV28; clone_size: .; j_call: TRBJ1-3; cdr3_nt: TGTGCCAGCAGTTCAATGGGGCTCGGAAACACCATATATTTT; cdr3_aa: CASSSMGLGNTIYF
d_call: TRBD2; v_call: TRBV7-2; clone_size: .; j_call: TRBJ2-3; cdr3_nt: TGTGCCAGCAGCTTAGGGGCTCGGGGGGGCACAGATACGCAGTATTTT; cdr3_aa: CASSLGARGGTDTQYF
d_call: TRBD2; v_call: TRBV3-1/TRBV3-2; clone_size: .; j_call: TRBJ2-2; cdr3_nt: TGTGCCAGCAACCCAACTAGCGGGGGCACCGGGGAGCTGTTTTTT; cdr3_aa: CASNPTSGGTGELFF
d_call: .; v_call: TRBV6-5; clone_size: .; j_call: TRBJ2-5; cdr3_nt: TGTGCCAGCATGGTTGACGCGGTAGCCCCGGGGACCCAGTACTTC; cdr3_aa: CASMVDAVAPGTQYF
d_call: .; v_call: TRBV7-9; clone_size: .; j_call: TRBJ2-3; cdr3_nt: TGTGCCAGCAGCCACTACATAGATACGCAGTATTTT; cdr3_aa: CASSHYIDTQYF
d_call: TRBD2; v_call: TRBV6-2/TRBV6-3; clone_size: .; j_call: TRBJ2-2; cdr3_nt: TGTGCCAGCAGTTACCCTCTAGCGGGGGGCGACTCGAACACCGGGGAGCTGTTTTTT; cdr3_aa: CASSYPLAGGDSNTGELFF
d_call: TRBD2; v_call: TRBV5-1; clone_size: .; j_call: TRBJ2-5; cdr3_nt: TGCGCCAGCAGCTTGGGACTAGCGGGGGTTGGAGAGACCCAGTACTTC; cdr3_aa: CASSLGLAGVGETQYF
d_call: .; v_call: TRBV28; clone_size: few; j_call: TRBJ1-4; cdr3_nt: TGTGCCAGCACCTTGGTAGCAACTAATGAAAAACTGTTTTTT; cdr3_aa: CASTLVATNEKLFF
d_call: TRBD2; v_call: TRBV6-1; clone_size: .; j_call: TRBJ2-2; cdr3_nt: TGTGCCAGCAGTGAGGTGGCCGGGACTAGCGCCGGGGAGCTGTTTTTT; cdr3_aa: CASSEVAGTSAGELFF
d_call: TRBD2; v_call: TRBV7-2; clone_size: .; j_call: TRBJ2-7; cdr3_nt: TGTGCCAGCAGCTTGAAGCGTACCGGGACTAGCGGCTACGAGCAGTACTTC; cdr3_aa: CASSLKRTGTSGYEQYF